This T cell receptor beta chain was sequenced in a study of control samples from healthy donors and cancer patients. Trimming removed 0 bases at V and 3 bases at J, with 3 bases between. The germline CDR1 and CDR2 sequences are GTSNPN and SVGIG (reference sequence). The CDR3 is made up of 12 amino acids. Here immunoSEQ multiplex PCR was the method, and the copy in TCRdb shows in-frame clones only, minus some. The repertoire consists of some 130,000 clones, with around 92% occurring once and the leading ten covering about 2.2%. V gene TRBV30 combines with J gene TRBJ1-3, with D hard to call. This sequence originates from a woman aged 45-59 years in good health. Sequencing used blood. In nucleotides, the CDR3 is TGTGCCTGGAGTGTTTTTGGAAACACCATATATTTT. Protein product: CAWSVFGNTIYF.